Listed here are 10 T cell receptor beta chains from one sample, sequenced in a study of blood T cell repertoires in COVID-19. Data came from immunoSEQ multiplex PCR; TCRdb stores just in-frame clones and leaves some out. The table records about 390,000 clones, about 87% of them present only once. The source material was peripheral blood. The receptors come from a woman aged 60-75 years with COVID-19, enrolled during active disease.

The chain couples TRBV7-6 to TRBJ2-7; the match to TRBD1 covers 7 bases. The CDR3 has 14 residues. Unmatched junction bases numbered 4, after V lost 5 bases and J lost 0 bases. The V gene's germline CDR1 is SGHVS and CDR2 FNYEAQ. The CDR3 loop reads CASSLGTVSYEQYF. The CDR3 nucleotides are TGTGCCAGCAGCCTAGGGACAGTCTCCTACGAGCAGTACTTC.

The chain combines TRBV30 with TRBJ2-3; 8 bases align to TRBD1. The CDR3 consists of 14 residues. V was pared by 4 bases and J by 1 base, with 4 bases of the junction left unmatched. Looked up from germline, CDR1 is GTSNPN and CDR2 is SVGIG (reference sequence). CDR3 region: CAWKDRARTDTQYF. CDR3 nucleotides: TGTGCCTGGAAGGACAGGGCCCGCACAGATACGCAGTATTTT. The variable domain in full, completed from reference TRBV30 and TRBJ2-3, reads SQTIHQWPATLVQPVGSPLSLECTVEGTSNPNLYWYRQAAGRGLQLLFYSVGIGQISSEVPQNLSASRPQDRQFILSSKKLLLSDSGFYLCAWKDRARTDTQYFGPGTRLTVL.

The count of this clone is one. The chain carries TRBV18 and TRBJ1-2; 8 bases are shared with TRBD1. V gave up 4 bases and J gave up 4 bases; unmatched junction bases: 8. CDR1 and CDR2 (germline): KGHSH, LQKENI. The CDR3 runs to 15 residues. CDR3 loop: CASSLSTGVVYGYTF. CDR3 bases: TGTGCCAGCTCACTTTCGACAGGGGTGGTCTATGGCTACACCTTC.

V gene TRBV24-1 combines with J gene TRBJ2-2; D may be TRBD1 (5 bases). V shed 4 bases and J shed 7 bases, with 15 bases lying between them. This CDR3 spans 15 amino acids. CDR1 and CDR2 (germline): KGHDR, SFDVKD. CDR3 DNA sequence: TGTGCCACCAGTGACAGGGCTTTTGCTAGCGGGGAGCTGTTTTTT. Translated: CATSDRAFASGELFF.

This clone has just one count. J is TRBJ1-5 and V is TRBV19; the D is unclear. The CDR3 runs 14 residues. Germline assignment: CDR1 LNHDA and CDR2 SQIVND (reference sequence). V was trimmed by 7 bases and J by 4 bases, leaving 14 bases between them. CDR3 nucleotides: TGTGCCAGTACCCCCGGTTGGGAGAATCAGCCCCAGCATTTT. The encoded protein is CASTPGWENQPQHF.

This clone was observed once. CDR3: CASQRQGWNTEAFF. The CDR3 DNA sequence: TGCGCCAGCCAAAGACAGGGGTGGAACACTGAAGCTTTCTTT. The rearrangement uses TRBV5-1 and TRBJ1-1, with 8 bases aligning to TRBD1. This CDR3 is 14 amino acids long. Per germline, CDR1 SGHRS and CDR2 YFSETQ. The junction had 6 bases not matched to a gene; V was cut back by 7 bases and J by 1 base.

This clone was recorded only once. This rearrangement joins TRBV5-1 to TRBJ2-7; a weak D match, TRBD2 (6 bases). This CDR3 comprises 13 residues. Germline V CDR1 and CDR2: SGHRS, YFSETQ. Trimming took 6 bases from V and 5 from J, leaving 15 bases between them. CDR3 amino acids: CASTSLEGHEQYF. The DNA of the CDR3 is TGCGCCAGCACTAGCTTGGAGGGCCACGAGCAGTACTTC.

CDR3 in DNA: TGCGCCAGCAGTGGTGTAGCGGGGACTGCGGGCGGGGAGCTGTTTTTT. This translates into CASSGVAGTAGGELFF. The V and J genes are TRBV5-1 and TRBJ2-2; TRBD2 matches at 8 bases. The CDR3 has 16 amino acids. Germline trimming cut 5 bases from V and 7 bases from J; bases unmatched to any gene: 13. Germline-derived CDR1 and CDR2 are SGHRS and YFSETQ.

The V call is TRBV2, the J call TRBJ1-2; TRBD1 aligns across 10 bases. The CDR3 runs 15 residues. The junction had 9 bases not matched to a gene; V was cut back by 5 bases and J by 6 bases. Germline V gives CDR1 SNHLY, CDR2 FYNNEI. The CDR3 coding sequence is TGTGCCAGCAGTACCCCGGGACAGGGGATCGATGGCTACACCTTC. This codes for CASSTPGQGIDGYTF.

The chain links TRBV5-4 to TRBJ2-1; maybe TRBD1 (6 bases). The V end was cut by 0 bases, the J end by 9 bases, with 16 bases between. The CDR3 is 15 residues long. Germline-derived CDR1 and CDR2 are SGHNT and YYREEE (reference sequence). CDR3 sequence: CASSLVGAGAGEQFF. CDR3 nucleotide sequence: TGTGCCAGCAGCTTGGTTGGCGCAGGGGCGGGTGAGCAGTTCTTC.